This TCR beta chain was recorded in a study of Graves' ophthalmopathy and Graves' hyperthyroidism. Overall study context: Peripheral blood sampling preceded any treatment and occurred at initial diagnosis. Study conclusions and caveats: Most thyroid clonotypes with frequency above 0.001 were detected in blood too.

This clonotype was seen repeatedly, ten times or more. What it recognizes is unknown. Germline CDR1 and CDR2: ENHRY and SYGVKD. V lost 1 base, J lost 4 bases, and 10 bases lay in between. The CDR3 is 15 residues long. Researchers took RNA transcripts and amplified TCR beta CDR3 regions from them. A first-round RT-PCR used HTBI primers, followed by a second-round multiplex PCR. TCRdb reprocessed the multiplex PCR reads with MiXCR, giving one entry per CDR3 protein. In the table there are 300,000 to 450,000 distinct CDR3 sequences, roughly 17% of which are singletons. Isolation of PBMCs was performed using 7.5 to 10 ml of fresh peripheral blood.

This receptor was taken from an adult woman with stable Graves' hyperthyroidism. The J gene is TRBJ2-2, the V gene TRBV10-3, with D possibly being TRBD2 (6 bases). The sequenced sample was peripheral blood. The CDR3 DNA sequence: TGTGCCATCAGTGAGTTGCTAGCGACCACCGGGGAGCTGTTTTTT. As protein: CAISELLATTGELFF.